The source of this T cell receptor (beta chain) is a study of shared clonotypes between healthy human individuals. Study-wide findings and caveats: Naive subsets typically showed greater estimated richness than memory subsets.

This table comes from immunoSEQ multiplex PCR, and its TCRdb copy is limited to in-frame clones, with some not included. The sample carries 1.6 million or so clones, around 95% recorded once. A note on this clone: Its antigen remains unknown.

This TCR derives from a man aged 25-45 years in good health. Sequenced: naive CD4+ T cells sorted from blood. The subset here: CD45RA+ positively selected.

The CDR3 loop reads CASSFRAELGELFF. In DNA form, the CDR3 reads TGTGCCAGCAGCTTCAGGGCAGAACTCGGGGAGCTGTTTTTT. The chain carries TRBV5-8 and TRBJ2-2; D perhaps matches TRBD1 (5 bases). Germline V gene data show CDR1 as SGHTS and CDR2 as YDEGEE. CDR3 length: 14 amino acids. Deletions cut 2 bases from V and 7 bases from J, with 12 bases between. The full variable domain, rest sourced from reference TRBV5-8 and TRBJ2-2, is EAGVTQSPTHLIKTRGQQATLRCSPISGHTSVYWYQQALGLGLQFLLWYDEGEERNRGNFPPRFSGRQFPNYSSELNVNALELEDSALYLCASSFRAELGELFFGEGSRLTVL.